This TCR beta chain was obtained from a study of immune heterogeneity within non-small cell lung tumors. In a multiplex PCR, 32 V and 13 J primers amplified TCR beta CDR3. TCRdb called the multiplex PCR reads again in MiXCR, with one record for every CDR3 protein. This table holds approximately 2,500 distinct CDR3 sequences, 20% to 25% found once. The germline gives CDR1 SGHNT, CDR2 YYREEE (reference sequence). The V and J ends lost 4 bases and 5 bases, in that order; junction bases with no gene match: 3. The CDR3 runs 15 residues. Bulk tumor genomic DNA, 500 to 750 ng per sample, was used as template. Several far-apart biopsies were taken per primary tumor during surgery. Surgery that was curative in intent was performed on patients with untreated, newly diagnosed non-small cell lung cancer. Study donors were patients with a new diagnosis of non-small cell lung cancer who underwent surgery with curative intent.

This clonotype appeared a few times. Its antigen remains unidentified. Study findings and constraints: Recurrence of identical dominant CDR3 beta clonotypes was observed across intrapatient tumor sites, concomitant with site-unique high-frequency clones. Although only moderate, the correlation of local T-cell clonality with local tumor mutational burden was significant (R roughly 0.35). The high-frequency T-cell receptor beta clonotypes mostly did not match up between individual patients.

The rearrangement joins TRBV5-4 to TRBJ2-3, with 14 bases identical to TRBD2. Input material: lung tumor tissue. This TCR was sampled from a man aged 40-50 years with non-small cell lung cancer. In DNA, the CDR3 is TGTGCCAGCAGCACGGGACTAGCGGGAGTAGATACGCAGTATTTT. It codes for CASSTGLAGVDTQYF.